This T cell receptor (beta chain) was captured in a study of blood T cell repertoires in COVID-19. In the original analysis: Estimates of nucleated cell counts were drawn from the amplification of reference gene primers. Clones were sequenced by immunoSEQ multiplex PCR, and TCRdb holds only the in-frame ones, with some missing. D and trimming were read from the DNA, whereas the V and J calls and clone size are those reported in that table. The sample shows 50,000 to 60,000 clones, roughly 86% of them seen only once. Per germline, CDR1 MDHEN and CDR2 SYDVKM. V dropped 5 bases and J dropped 3; count of bases not matched to a gene: 2. The CDR3 covers 13 residues.

The chain couples TRBV28 to TRBJ1-1; 8 bases agree with TRBD1. What was sequenced was peripheral blood. The clonotype comes from a man older than 75 with active or convalescent COVID-19. The CDR3 DNA reads as TGTGCCAGCAGTGGACAGGGACACACTGAAGCTTTCTTT. Amino acid sequence: CASSGQGHTEAFF.